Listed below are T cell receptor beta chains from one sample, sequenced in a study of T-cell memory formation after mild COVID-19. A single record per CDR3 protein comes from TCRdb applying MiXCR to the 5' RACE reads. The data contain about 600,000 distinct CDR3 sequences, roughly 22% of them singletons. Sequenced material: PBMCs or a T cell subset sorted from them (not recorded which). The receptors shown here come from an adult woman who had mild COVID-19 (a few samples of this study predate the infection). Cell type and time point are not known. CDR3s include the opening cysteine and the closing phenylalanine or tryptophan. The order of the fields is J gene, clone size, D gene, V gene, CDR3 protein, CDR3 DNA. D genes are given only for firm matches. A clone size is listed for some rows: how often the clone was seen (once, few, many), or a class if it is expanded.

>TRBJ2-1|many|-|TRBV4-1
CASSQASGDAYNEQFF
TGCGCCAGCAGCCAAGCATCGGGGGATGCCTACAATGAGCAGTTCTTC
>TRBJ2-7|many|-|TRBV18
CASSPHSLGPLPYEQYF
TGTGCCAGCTCACCACATTCTCTAGGGCCACTGCCCTACGAGCAGTACTTC
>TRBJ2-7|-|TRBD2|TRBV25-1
CASTDTGSGSHEQYF
TGTGCCAGCACCGATACGGGTAGCGGGAGCCACGAGCAGTACTTC
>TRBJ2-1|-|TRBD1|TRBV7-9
CASSAGGNRAYNEQFF
TGTGCCAGCAGCGCAGGGGGAAACAGGGCGTACAATGAGCAGTTCTTC
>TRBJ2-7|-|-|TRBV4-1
CASSGLQGYEQYF
TGCGCCAGCAGCGGGCTACAGGGATACGAGCAGTACTTC
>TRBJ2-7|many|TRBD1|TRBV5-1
CASSFSGGYEQYF
TGCGCCAGCAGCTTTTCAGGGGGATACGAGCAGTACTTC
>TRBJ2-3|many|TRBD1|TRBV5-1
CASSLQGQITDTQYF
TGCGCCAGCAGCTTACAGGGGCAAATCACAGATACGCAGTATTTT
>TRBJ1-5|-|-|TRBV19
CASSSQGLGSQHF
TGTGCCAGTAGTTCCCAGGGTCTCGGGTCCCAGCATTTT
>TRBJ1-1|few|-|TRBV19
CASSSLGRPNTEAFF
TGTGCCAGTAGTAGTCTGGGACGGCCGAACACTGAAGCTTTCTTT
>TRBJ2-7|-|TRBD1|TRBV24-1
CATSARGTYEQYF
TGTGCCACCAGTGCCAGGGGGACCTACGAGCAGTACTTC
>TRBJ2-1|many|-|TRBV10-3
CAISGPRAAYNEQFF
TGTGCCATCAGTGGCCCCAGGGCCGCCTACAATGAGCAGTTCTTC
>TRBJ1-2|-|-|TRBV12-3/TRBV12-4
CASSLWQPDSYGYTF
TGTGCCAGCAGTTTATGGCAGCCAGATTCGTATGGCTACACCTTC
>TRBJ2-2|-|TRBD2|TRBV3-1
CASSQDQTSGNTGELFF
TGTGCCAGCAGCCAAGATCAAACTAGCGGGAACACCGGGGAGCTGTTTTTT
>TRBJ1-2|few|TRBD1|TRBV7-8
CASSADRGAYGYTF
TGTGCCAGCAGCGCGGACAGGGGGGCCTATGGCTACACCTTC
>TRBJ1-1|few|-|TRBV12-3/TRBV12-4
CASSSRNGAEAFF
TGTGCCAGCAGTTCGAGAAACGGGGCTGAAGCTTTCTTT
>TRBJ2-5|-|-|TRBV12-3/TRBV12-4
CASSLERSQETQYF
TGTGCCAGCAGTTTGGAGCGGAGCCAAGAGACCCAGTACTTC
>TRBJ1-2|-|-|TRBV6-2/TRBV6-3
CASATQGDYGYTF
TGTGCCAGCGCCACCCAGGGCGACTATGGCTACACCTTC
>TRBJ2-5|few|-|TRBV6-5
CASSYGGRQGIGETQYF
TGTGCCAGCAGTTACGGGGGGCGGCAGGGTATAGGAGAGACCCAGTACTTC
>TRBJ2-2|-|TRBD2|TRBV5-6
CASSPGGRGLGELFF
TGTGCCAGCAGCCCGGGAGGCCGGGGTTTGGGGGAGCTGTTTTTT
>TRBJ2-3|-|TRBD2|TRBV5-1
CASRPVSGSPDTQYF
TGCGCCAGCAGGCCGGTCAGCGGGAGCCCAGATACGCAGTATTTT
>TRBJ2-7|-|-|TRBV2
CASTSTLAYEQYF
TGTGCCAGCACATCCACCCTCGCCTACGAGCAGTACTTC
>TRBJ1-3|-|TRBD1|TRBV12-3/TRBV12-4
CASSLYGTGSGNTIYF
TGTGCCAGCAGTTTGTATGGGACAGGGTCTGGAAACACCATATATTTT
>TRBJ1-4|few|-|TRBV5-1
CASCMSRGGYEKLFF
TGCGCCAGCTGCATGAGTCGGGGCGGGTATGAAAAACTGTTTTTT
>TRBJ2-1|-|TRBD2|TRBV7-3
CASSLRGGGALIEQFF
TGTGCCAGCAGCTTAAGGGGCGGGGGGGCCCTCATTGAGCAGTTCTTC
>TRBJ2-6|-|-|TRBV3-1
CASSPNSGANVLTF
TGTGCCAGCAGCCCGAACTCTGGGGCCAACGTCCTGACTTTC
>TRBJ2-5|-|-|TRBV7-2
CASSSSNPQETQYF
TGTGCCAGCAGCTCATCAAACCCCCAAGAGACCCAGTACTTC
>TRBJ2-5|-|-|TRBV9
CASSEQGSAQTQYF
TGTGCCAGCAGCGAACAGGGTTCGGCCCAGACCCAGTACTTC
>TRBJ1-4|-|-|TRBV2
CASREFGWVSNEKLFF
TGTGCCAGCAGAGAGTTCGGTTGGGTATCTAATGAAAAACTGTTTTTT
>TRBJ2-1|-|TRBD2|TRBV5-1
CASSLSTSSGRYNEQFF
TGCGCCAGCAGCTTGAGTACCAGCTCCGGGAGGTACAATGAGCAGTTCTTC
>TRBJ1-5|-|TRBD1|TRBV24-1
CATSDSTRAGGQPQHF
TGTGCCACCAGTGATTCGACAAGGGCAGGGGGCCAGCCCCAGCATTTT
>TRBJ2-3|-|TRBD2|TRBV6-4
CASSPSLSGTTDTQYF
TGTGCCAGCAGCCCTTCTCTGAGCGGGACCACAGATACGCAGTATTTT
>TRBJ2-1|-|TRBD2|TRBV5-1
CASSLLTGTSKTEQFF
TGCGCCAGCAGCCTTCTGACCGGGACTAGCAAGACTGAGCAGTTCTTC
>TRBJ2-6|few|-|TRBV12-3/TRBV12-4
CASSHRSSGANVLTF
TGTGCCAGCAGTCACCGCTCCTCTGGGGCCAACGTCCTGACTTTC
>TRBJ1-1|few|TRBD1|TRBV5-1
CASSSRQGSGEAFF
TGCGCCAGCAGCTCCAGACAGGGGTCAGGTGAAGCTTTCTTT
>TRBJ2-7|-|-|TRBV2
CASQDTYEQYF
TGTGCCAGCCAGGACACCTACGAGCAGTACTTC
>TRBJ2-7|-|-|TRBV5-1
CASSFDQRYEQYF
TGCGCCAGCAGCTTTGATCAGAGGTACGAGCAGTACTTC
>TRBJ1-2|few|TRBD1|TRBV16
CASSPPSTGAFGYGYTF
TGTGCCAGCAGCCCTCCCTCGACAGGGGCGTTCGGATATGGCTACACCTTC
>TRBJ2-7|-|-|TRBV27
CASSFSSSYSYEQYF
TGTGCCAGCAGTTTCTCGAGCAGCTACTCCTACGAGCAGTACTTC
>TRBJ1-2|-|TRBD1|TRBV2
CASSAGQGINYGYTF
TGTGCCAGCAGTGCCGGACAGGGGATTAACTATGGCTACACCTTC
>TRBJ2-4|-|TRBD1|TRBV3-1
CASSSDRVSIQYF
TGTGCCAGCAGCTCTGACAGGGTCAGCATTCAGTACTTC
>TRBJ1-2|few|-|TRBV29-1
CSVVGGQYYGYTF
TGCAGCGTTGTCGGGGGGCAGTACTATGGCTACACCTTC
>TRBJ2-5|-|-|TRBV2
CASRDGLQETQYF
TGTGCCAGCCGGGACGGCTTACAAGAGACCCAGTACTTC
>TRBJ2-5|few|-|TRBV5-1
CASRRPQETQYF
TGCGCCAGCAGACGCCCGCAAGAGACCCAGTACTTC
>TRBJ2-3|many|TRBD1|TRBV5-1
CASSLQGATDTQYF
TGCGCCAGCAGCCTACAGGGGGCCACAGATACGCAGTATTTT
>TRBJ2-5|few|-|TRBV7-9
CASSFRPISGFKETQYF
TGTGCCAGCAGCTTCCGCCCCATATCCGGGTTTAAAGAGACCCAGTACTTC
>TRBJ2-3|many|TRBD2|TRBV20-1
CSASGGDTDTQYF
TGCAGTGCTAGCGGGGGGGATACAGATACGCAGTATTTT
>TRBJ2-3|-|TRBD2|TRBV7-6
CASSLAGAYTDTQYF
TGTGCCAGCAGCCTAGCGGGAGCGTACACAGATACGCAGTATTTT
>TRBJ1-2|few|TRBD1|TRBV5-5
CASGKGTVYGYTF
TGTGCCAGCGGAAAGGGGACAGTCTATGGCTACACCTTC
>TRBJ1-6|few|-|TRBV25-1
CASSELNRRNSPLHF
TGTGCCAGCAGTGAATTAAACAGAAGAAATTCACCCCTCCACTTT
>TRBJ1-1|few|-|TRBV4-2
CASSLTLKDLRNTEAFF
TGTGCCAGCAGCTTGACCCTTAAGGACTTGAGAAACACTGAAGCTTTCTTT
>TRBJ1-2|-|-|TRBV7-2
CASSLAVRGIYGYTF
TGTGCCAGCAGCTTAGCCGTCCGGGGCATCTATGGCTACACCTTC
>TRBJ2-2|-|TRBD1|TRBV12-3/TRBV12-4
CASSLALGQGNTGELFF
TGTGCCAGCAGTTTAGCGCTGGGACAGGGGAACACCGGGGAGCTGTTTTTT
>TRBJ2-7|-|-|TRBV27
CASSLSAMDGDGEQYF
TGTGCCAGCAGTTTATCGGCGATGGATGGGGATGGAGAGCAGTACTTC
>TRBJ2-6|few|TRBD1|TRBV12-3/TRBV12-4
CASSNRGSGANVLTF
TGTGCCAGCAGTAACAGGGGCTCTGGGGCCAACGTCCTGACTTTC
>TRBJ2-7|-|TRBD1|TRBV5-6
CASSFPGQNYEQYF
TGTGCCAGCAGCTTTCCGGGACAGAACTACGAGCAGTACTTC